This entry concerns a single TCR beta chain. Antigen unknown. Germline CDR1 is DFQATT and CDR2 is SNEGSKA (reference sequence). J was trimmed by 7 bases and V by 6 bases; bases with no gene match: 6. This CDR3 has 11 residues. The data were taken from a study of T cells in localized non-small cell lung cancer. Study results and limitations: Maximal T cell clonality occurred in uninvolved adjacent lung, with tumor ranking below it. Researchers found a median 57 of the top 100 tumor clones in adjacent lung.

The table came from immunoSEQ multiplex PCR; TCRdb's copy has only in-frame clones and leaves some out. In the table there are under 150,000 clones, more than 80% of which are singletons. This chain joins TRBV20-1 and TRBJ2-7, with 7 nucleotides matching TRBD2. This receptor was identified in a female donor of 60 years or more with stage I lung adenocarcinoma. Specimen: peripheral blood, collected before any cancer treatment. CDR3 sequence: CSARGEGEQYF. CDR3 sequence (DNA): TGCAGTGCCCGGGGGGAAGGGGAGCAGTACTTC.